This T cell receptor beta chain emerged from a study of beta chain features in type 1 diabetes. Every bit of the isolated RNA underwent reverse transcription, so sequencing read expressed TCRB transcripts. Naive, central memory and regulatory T cell samples averaged roughly 3.6 million immunoSEQ reads each. Sequencing used immunoSEQ multiplex PCR; TCRdb keeps in-frame clones, though not all of them. The table includes almost 350,000 clones, 15% to 20% detected once. Points from the study as a whole: TCRB CDR3s were moderately but significantly shorter in Type 1 diabetes patients in all four CD4+ subsets.

Concerning this clone: No antigen is known for it.

The germline V gene has CDR1 SGHTA and CDR2 FQGNSA. The CDR3 runs 16 residues. The V and J ends lost 0 bases and 8 bases respectively, with 14 bases between them. The chain recombines TRBV7-2 with TRBJ1-6, with D possibly TRBD1 on 5 matching bases. The sample comprised naive CD4+ T cells from blood. This receptor was obtained from a woman between 18 and 29 years old in good health. CDR3 DNA: TGTGCCAGCAGCTTAGCGGGGCCGCTACCCTATTCACCCCTCCACTTT. Translated, it gives CASSLAGPLPYSPLHF.